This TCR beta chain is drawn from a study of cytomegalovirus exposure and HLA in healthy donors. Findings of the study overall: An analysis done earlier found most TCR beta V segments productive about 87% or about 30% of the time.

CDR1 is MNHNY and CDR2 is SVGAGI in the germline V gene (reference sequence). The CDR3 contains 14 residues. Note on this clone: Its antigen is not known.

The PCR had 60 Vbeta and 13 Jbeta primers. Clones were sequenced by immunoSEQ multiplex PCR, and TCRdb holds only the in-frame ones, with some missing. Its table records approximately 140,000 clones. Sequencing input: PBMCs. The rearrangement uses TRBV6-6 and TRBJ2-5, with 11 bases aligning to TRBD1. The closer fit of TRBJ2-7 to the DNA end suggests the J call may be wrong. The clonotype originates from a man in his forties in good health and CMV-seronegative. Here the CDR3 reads CASSVRDRGNEQYF. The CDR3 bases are TGTGCCAGCAGCGTCCGGGACAGGGGGAACGAGCAGTACTTC.